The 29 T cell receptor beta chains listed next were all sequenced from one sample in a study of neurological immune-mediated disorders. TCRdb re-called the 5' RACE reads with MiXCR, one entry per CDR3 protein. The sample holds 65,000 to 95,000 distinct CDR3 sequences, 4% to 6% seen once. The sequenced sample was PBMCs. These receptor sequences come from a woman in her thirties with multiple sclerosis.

The CDR3: CATSDFGGFDNEQFF. Written as DNA, the CDR3 is TGTGCCACCAGTGATTTTGGCGGGTTTGACAATGAGCAGTTCTTC. The rearrangement links TRBV24-1 to TRBJ2-1; possible D gene TRBD2, 5 bases. The CDR3 spans 15 residues. Germline V lookup: CDR1 KGHDR, CDR2 SFDVKD. Between the trimmed V and J ends, which lost 1 base and 5 bases, there was a span of 11 bases.

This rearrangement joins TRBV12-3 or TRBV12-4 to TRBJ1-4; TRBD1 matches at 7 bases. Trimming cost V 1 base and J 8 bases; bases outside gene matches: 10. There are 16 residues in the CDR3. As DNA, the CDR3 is TGTGCCAGCAGTTTAGTGACAGGGATGGGTTGGGAAAAACTGTTTTTT. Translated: CASSLVTGMGWEKLFF.

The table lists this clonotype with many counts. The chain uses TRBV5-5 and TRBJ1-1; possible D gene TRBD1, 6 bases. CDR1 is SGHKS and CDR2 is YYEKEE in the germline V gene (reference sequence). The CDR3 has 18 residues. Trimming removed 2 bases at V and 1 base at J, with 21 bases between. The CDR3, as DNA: TGTGCCAGCAGCTTATTCCCGCGCGGGGGCGGGGGGAACACTGAAGCTTTCTTT. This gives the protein CASSLFPRGGGGNTEAFF.

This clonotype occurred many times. Written as DNA, the CDR3 is TGTGCCAGCAGCTCCACCTTTCTAGCGGGGGGGCCCTCCAATGAGCAGTTCTTC. As protein: CASSSTFLAGGPSNEQFF. The chain joins TRBV7-2 to TRBJ2-1; 12 bases are shared with TRBD2. Trimming at V came to 4 bases and at J to 6 bases, leaving 13 bases not matched to a gene. There are 18 residues in the CDR3. Germline V gene lookup returns CDR1 SGHTA and CDR2 FQGNSA. Full variable domain (remainder filled in from reference TRBV7-2 and TRBJ2-1): GAGVSQSPSNKVTEKGKDVELRCDPISGHTALYWYRQSLGQGLEFLIYFQGNSAPDKSGLPSDRFSAERTGGSVSTLTIQRTQQEDSAVYLCASSSTFLAGGPSNEQFFGPGTRLTVL.

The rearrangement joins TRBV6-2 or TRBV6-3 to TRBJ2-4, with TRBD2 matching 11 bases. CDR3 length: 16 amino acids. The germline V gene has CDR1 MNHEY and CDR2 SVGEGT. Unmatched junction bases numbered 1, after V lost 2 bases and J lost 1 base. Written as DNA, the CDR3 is TGTGCCAGCAGTTACACTAGCGGGAGTGCCAAAAACATTCAGTACTTC. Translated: CASSYTSGSAKNIQYF.

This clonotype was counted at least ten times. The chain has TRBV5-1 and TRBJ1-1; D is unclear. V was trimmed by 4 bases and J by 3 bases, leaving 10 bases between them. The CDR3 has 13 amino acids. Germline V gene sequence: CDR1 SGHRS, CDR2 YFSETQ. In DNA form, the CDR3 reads TGCGCCAGCAGCGTGCATTCGGACACTGAAGCTTTCTTT. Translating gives CASSVHSDTEAFF.

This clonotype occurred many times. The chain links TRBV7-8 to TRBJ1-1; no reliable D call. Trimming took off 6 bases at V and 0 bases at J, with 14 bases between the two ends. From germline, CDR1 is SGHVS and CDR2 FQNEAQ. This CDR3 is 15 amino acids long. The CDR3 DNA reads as TGTGCCAGCAGACTAAACCGGGATCTGAACACTGAAGCTTTCTTT. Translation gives CASRLNRDLNTEAFF.

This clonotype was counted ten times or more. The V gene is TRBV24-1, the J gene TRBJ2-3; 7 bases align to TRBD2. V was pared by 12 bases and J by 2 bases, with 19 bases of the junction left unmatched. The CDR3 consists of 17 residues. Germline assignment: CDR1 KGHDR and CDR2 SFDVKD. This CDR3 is CAPLPSGAPFDTDTQYF. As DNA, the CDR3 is TGTGCCCCGCTCCCAAGCGGGGCTCCATTCGACACAGATACGCAGTATTTT.

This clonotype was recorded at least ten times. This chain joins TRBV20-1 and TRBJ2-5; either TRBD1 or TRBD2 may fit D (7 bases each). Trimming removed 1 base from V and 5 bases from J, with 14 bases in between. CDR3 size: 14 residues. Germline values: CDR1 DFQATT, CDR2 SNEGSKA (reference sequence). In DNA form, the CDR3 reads TGCAGTGCTAGAGCCCAGGGGGGAGGGGAGACCCAGTACTTC. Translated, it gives CSARAQGGGETQYF.

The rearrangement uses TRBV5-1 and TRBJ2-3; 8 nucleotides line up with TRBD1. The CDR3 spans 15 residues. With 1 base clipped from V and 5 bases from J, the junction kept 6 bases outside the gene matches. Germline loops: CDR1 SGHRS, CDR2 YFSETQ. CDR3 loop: CASSLTGQGGDTQYF. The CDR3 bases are TGCGCCAGCAGCTTGACCGGACAGGGCGGAGATACGCAGTATTTT.

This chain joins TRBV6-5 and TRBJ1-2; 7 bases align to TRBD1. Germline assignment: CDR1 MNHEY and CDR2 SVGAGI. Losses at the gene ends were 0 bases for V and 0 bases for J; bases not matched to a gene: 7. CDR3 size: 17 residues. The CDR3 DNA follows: TGTGCCAGCAGTTACTCTTGGTCGGGACAGTCTAACTATGGCTACACCTTC. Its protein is CASSYSWSGQSNYGYTF.

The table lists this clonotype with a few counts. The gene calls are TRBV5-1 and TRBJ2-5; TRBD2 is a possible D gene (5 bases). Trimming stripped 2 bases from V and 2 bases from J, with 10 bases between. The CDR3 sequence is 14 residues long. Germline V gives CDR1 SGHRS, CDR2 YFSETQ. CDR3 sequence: CASSLLGNQETQYF. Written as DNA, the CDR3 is TGCGCCAGCAGCTTACTAGGCAATCAAGAGACCCAGTACTTC.

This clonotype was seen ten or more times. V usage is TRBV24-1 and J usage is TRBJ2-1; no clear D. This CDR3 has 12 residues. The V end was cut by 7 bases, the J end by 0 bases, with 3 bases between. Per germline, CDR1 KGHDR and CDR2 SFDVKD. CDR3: CATRSSYNEQFF. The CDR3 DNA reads TGTGCCACCAGGAGCTCCTACAATGAGCAGTTCTTC.

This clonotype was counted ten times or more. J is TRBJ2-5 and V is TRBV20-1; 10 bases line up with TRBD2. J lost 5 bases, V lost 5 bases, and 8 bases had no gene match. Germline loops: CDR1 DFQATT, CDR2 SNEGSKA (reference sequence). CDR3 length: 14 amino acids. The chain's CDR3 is CSAPSGRAGETQYF. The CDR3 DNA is TGCAGTGCTCCCAGCGGGAGGGCTGGGGAGACCCAGTACTTC.

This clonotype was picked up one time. The CDR3 protein is CASSPRTAGGGVSNTGELFF. Here the CDR3 DNA reads TGTGCCAGCTCACCAAGGACCGCAGGAGGGGGGGTATCGAACACCGGGGAGCTGTTTTTT. The chain recombines TRBV18 with TRBJ2-2; D is possibly TRBD2 (7 bases). V lost 2 bases, J lost 0 bases, and 22 bases lay in between. CDR1 is KGHSH and CDR2 is LQKENI in the germline V gene. The CDR3 loop spans 20 amino acids.

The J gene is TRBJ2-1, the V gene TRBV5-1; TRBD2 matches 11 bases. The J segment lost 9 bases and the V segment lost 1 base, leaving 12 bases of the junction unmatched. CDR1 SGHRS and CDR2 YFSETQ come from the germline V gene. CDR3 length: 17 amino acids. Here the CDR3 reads CASSLIGSSGRRGEQFF. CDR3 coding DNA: TGCGCCAGCAGCTTGATCGGATCTAGCGGGAGGCGGGGTGAGCAGTTCTTC.

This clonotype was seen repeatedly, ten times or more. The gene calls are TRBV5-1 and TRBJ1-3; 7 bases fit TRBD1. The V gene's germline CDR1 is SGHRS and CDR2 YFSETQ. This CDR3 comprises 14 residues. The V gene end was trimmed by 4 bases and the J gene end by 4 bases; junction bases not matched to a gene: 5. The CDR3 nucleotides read TGCGCCAGCAGCATACAACAGGGGGGAAACACCATATATTTT. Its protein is CASSIQQGGNTIYF.

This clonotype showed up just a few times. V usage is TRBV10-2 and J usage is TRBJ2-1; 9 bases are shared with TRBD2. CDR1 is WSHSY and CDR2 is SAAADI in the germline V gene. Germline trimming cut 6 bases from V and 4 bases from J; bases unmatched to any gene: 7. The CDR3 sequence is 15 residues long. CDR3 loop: CASRQTSGVYNEQFF. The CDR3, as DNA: TGCGCCAGCAGACAGACTAGCGGAGTTTACAATGAGCAGTTCTTC.

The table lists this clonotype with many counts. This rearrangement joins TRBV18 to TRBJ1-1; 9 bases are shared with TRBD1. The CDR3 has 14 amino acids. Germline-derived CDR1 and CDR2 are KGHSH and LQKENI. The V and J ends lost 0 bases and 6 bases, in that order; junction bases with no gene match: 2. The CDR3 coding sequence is TGTGCCAGCTCACCACCGGACAGGGGAGCTGAAGCTTTCTTT. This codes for CASSPPDRGAEAFF.

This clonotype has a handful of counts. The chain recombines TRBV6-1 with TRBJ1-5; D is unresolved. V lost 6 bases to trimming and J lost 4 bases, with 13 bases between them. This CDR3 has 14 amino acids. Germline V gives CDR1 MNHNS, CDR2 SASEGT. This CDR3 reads CASRPGSTNQPQHF. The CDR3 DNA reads TGTGCCAGCAGACCTGGCAGCACAAATCAGCCCCAGCATTTT.

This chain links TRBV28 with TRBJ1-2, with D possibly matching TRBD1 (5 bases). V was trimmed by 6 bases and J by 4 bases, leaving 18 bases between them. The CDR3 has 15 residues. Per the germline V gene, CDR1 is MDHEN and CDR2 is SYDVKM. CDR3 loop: CASRPGTPVGYGYTF. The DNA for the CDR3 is TGTGCCAGCAGACCCGGGACCCCAGTGGGCTATGGCTACACCTTC.

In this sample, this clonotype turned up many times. CDR3: CASSPGPSSYNEQFF. For the CDR3, the DNA is TGTGCCAGCAGCCCGGGACCGAGCTCCTACAATGAGCAGTTCTTC. The J gene is TRBJ2-1, the V gene TRBV5-5, with D perhaps TRBD1 or TRBD2 (5 bases each). The CDR3 is made up of 15 amino acids. Germline CDR1 is SGHKS and CDR2 is YYEKEE (reference sequence). Trimming stripped 4 bases from V and 0 bases from J, with 11 bases between.

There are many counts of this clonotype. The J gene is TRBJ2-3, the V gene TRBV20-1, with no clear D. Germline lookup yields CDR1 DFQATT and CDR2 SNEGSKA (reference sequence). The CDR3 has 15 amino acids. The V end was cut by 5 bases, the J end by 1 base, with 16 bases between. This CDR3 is CSAYAPFLGTDTQYF. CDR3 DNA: TGCAGTGCTTATGCGCCCTTTCTAGGCACAGATACGCAGTATTTT.

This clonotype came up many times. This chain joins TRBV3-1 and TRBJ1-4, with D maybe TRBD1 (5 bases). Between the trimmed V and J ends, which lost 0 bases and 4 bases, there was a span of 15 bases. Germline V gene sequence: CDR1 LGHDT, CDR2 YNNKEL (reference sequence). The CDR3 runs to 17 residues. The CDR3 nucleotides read TGTGCCAGCAGCCAAGAGGGGATCGGGACGGGTAATGAAAAACTGTTTTTT. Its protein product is CASSQEGIGTGNEKLFF.

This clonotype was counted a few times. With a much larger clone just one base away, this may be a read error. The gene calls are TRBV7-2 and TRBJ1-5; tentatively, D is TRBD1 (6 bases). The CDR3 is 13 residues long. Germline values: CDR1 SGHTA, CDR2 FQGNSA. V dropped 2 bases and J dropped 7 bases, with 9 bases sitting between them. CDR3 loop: CASSLTGNQPQHF. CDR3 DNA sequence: TGTGCCAGCAGCTTAACAGGGAACCAGCCCCAGCATTTT.

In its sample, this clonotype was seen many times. The CDR3: CASSLGTNTGELFF. CDR3 nucleotides: TGCGCCAGCAGCTTAGGCACGAACACCGGGGAGCTGTTTTTT. The chain joins TRBV5-1 to TRBJ2-2; unclear D gene. Trimming took 2 bases from V and 0 from J, leaving 5 bases between them. Germline V gene lookup returns CDR1 SGHRS and CDR2 YFSETQ. This CDR3 has 14 residues.

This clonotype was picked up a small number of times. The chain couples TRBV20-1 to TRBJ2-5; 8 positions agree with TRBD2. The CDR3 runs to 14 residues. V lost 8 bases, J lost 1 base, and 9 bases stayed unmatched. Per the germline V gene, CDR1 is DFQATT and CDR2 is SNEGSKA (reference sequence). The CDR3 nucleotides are TGCAGTTCTAAGGCGGGGACTAGCCAAGAGACCCAGTACTTC. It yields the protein CSSKAGTSQETQYF.

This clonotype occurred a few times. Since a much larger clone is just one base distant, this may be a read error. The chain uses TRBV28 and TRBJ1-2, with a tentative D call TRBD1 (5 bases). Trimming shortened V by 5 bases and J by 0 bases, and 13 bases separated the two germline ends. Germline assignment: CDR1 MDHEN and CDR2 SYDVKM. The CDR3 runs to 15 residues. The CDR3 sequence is CASSTDGGTNYGYTF. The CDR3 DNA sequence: TGTGCCAGCAGTACTGACGGGGGGACTAACTATGGCTACACCTTC.

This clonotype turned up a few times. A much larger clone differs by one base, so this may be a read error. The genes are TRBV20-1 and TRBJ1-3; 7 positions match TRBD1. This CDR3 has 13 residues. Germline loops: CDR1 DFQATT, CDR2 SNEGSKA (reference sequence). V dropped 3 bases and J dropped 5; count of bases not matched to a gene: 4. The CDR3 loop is CSASKGARNTIYF. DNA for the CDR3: TGCAGTGCTAGCAAGGGGGCTAGAAACACCATATATTTT.